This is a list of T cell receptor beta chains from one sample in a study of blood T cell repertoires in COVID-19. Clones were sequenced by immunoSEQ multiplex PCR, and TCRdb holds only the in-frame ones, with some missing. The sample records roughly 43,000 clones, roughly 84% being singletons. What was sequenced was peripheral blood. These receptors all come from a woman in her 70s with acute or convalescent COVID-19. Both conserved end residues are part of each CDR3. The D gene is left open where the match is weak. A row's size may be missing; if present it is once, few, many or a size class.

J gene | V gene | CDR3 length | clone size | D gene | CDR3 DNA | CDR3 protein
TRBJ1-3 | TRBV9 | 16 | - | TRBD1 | TGTGCCAGCAGCGTAGGGGACAGGCCCTCTGGAAACACCATATATTTT | CASSVGDRPSGNTIYF
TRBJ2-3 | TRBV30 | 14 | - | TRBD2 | TGTGCCTGGAGGGGCAAAGCGGGAGCAGATACGCAGTATTTT | CAWRGKAGADTQYF
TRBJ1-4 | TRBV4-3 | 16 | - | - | TGCGCCAGCAGCCAAGATGGGAGGGGGGATAATGAAAAACTGTTTTTT | CASSQDGRGDNEKLFF
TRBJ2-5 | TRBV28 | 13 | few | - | TGTGCCAGCAGTTTGCAGTACCAAGAGACCCAGTACTTC | CASSLQYQETQYF
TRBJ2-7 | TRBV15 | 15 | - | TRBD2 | TGTGCCACCAGCAGAGATAATAGCGGGAGCTACGAGCAGTACTTC | CATSRDNSGSYEQYF
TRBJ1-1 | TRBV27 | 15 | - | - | TGTGCCAGCAGTTTAGCAGGGAACCTGAACACTGAAGCTTTCTTT | CASSLAGNLNTEAFF
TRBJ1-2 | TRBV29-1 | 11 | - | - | TGCAGCGTTGCCCTTAACTATGGCTACACCTTC | CSVALNYGYTF
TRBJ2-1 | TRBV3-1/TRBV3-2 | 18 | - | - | TGTGCCAGCGCCCCCGTCCCCAGGGGTAGGATGACCTACAATGAGCAGTTCTTC | CASAPVPRGRMTYNEQFF
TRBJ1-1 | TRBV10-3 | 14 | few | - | TGTGCCATCGGTCAAGGACTCACGAACACTGAAGCTTTCTTT | CAIGQGLTNTEAFF
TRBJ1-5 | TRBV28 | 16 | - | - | TGTGCCAGCAGTTTAGACGGCAGGGCGGCCCCCAGCCCCCAGCATTTT | CASSLDGRAAPSPQHF
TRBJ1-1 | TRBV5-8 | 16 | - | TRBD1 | TGCGCCAGCAGACCGGGACAGGGGCGCTTGAACACTGAAGCTTTCTTT | CASRPGQGRLNTEAFF
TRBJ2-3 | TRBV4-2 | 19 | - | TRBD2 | TGTGCCAGCAGCCAAGATGGGGTGCCCACAGGCGGGGGGACAGATACGCAGTATTTT | CASSQDGVPTGGGTDTQYF
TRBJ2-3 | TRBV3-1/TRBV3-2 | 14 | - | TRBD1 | TGTGCCAGCAGCCAAGAAGGGGGCGGCCTCACGCAGTATTTT | CASSQEGGGLTQYF
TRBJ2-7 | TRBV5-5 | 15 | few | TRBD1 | TGTGCCAGCAGAACCGGACAGGGGGCGATCAGCGAGCAGTACTTC | CASRTGQGAISEQYF
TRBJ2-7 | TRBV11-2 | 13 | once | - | TGTGCCAGCAGCTTAGATCCCCAAGCCGAGCAGTACTTC | CASSLDPQAEQYF
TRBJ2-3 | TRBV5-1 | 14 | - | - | TGCGCCAGCAGCTTGATAACAACGGGAGATACGCAGTATTTT | CASSLITTGDTQYF
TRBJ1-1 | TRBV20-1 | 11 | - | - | TGCAGTGCTAGAGGGAGCACTGAAGCTTTCTTT | CSARGSTEAFF
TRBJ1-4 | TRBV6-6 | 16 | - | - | TGTGCCAACAGTTACGGGGAGGGTCGGCCTAATGAAAAACTGTTTTTT | CANSYGEGRPNEKLFF
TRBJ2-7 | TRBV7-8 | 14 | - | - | TGTGCCAGCAGCTTTCGGAGTCAGTCCTACGAGCAGTACTTC | CASSFRSQSYEQYF
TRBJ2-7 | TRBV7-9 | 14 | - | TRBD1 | TGTGCCGGGTCCCTGGGGACAGTCTCCTACGAGCAGTACTTC | CAGSLGTVSYEQYF
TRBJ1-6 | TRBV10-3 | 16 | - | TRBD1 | TGTGCCATCAGCCGACAGGGCTCCGGTTATAATTCACCCCTCCACTTT | CAISRQGSGYNSPLHF
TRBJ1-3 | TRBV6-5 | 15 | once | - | TGTGCCAGCAGTTACTCGACCACTAGGGGAAACACCATATATTTT | CASSYSTTRGNTIYF
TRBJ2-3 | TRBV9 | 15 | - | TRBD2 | TGTGCCAGCAGCGCACTAGCGGGAAGTGGAGATACGCAGTATTTT | CASSALAGSGDTQYF
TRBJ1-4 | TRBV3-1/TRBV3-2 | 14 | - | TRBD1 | TGTGCCAGCAGCCGACAGGGGCGGGATGAAAAACTGTTTTTT | CASSRQGRDEKLFF
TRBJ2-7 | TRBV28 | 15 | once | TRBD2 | TGTGCCAGCAGTCGGGGGACTAGCGGGAGACGCGAGCAGTACTTC | CASSRGTSGRREQYF
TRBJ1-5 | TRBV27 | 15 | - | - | TGTGCCAGGGGCTCTGCGGGGAACCCGGATCAGCCCCAGCATTTT | CARGSAGNPDQPQHF
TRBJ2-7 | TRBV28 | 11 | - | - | TGTGCCAGCAGAGACAGCTACGAGCAGTACTTC | CASRDSYEQYF
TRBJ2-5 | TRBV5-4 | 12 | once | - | TGTGCCAGCAGCTTGGACGGGGAGACCCAGTACTTC | CASSLDGETQYF
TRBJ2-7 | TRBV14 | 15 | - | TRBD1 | TGTGCCAGCAGCCAGGACAGGGCCGTCTCCTACGAGCAGTACTTC | CASSQDRAVSYEQYF
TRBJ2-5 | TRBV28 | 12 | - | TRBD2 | TGTGCCAGCAGCCGAGCGGGAGTGCCCCAGTACTTC | CASSRAGVPQYF
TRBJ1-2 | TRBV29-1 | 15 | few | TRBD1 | TGCAGCGTTTCCCCCCATAGCCGGACAGGGGAGAGCTACACCTTC | CSVSPHSRTGESYTF
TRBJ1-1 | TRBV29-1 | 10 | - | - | TGCAGCGTCTTCAACACTGAAGCTTTCTTT | CSVFNTEAFF
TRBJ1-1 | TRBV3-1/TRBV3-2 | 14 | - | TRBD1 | TGTGCCAGCAGCCAAGGACAGGGTACGGCTGAAGCTTTCTTT | CASSQGQGTAEAFF
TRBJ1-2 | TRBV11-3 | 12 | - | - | TGTGCCAGCAGCTTGGGAGCGGCTGGCTACACCTTC | CASSLGAAGYTF
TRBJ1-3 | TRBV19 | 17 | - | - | TGTGCCAGTCAGAAGAGCCCAGGGGCGAACTCTGGAAACACCATATATTTT | CASQKSPGANSGNTIYF
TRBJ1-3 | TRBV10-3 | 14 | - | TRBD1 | TGTGCCATCAGTGTCGGGACAGCTGGAAACACCATATATTTT | CAISVGTAGNTIYF
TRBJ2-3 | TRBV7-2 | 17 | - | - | TGTGCCAGCAGCTTAGGGAACCGGGTCATCTCCACAGATACGCAGTATTTT | CASSLGNRVISTDTQYF